Listed here are 17 T cell receptor beta chains from one sample, sequenced in a study of Ad26.COV2.S vaccination and SARS-CoV-2 variants. Treatment denoted: 19 received Ad26.COV2.S at low or high dose, single or two shots; five or six received placebo; per-sample allocation not given. Sampling was done on day 63 after the first vaccine or placebo injection. Produced via immunoSEQ multiplex PCR; TCRdb's table is partial and in-frame only. The sample has about 250,000 clones, 87% seen once; the top ten hold just under 3%. The material sequenced was peripheral blood, taken in a trial of Ad26.COV2.S vaccine versus placebo. The receptors come from a person between 18 and 60 years old who received the Ad26.COV2.S COVID-19 vaccine or a placebo.

The chain is built from TRBV5-8 and TRBJ1-5; 7 nucleotides align to TRBD1. This CDR3 spans 17 amino acids. V shed 1 base, J shed 1 base, and the junction held 8 bases outside the gene matches. In germline, CDR1 is SGHTS, CDR2 YDEGEE. CDR3 DNA sequence: TGTGCCAGCAGCTTGCATTCGACAGGGAAGAGCAATCAGCCCCAGCATTTT. Amino acid sequence: CASSLHSTGKSNQPQHF.

The chain is built from TRBV29-1 and TRBJ2-7; D might be TRBD2 (5 bases). The CDR3 contains 13 residues. Germline CDR1 SQVTM, CDR2 ANQGSEA. Deletions cut 7 bases from V and 5 bases from J, with 18 bases between. For the CDR3, the DNA is TGCAGCGCCGTCGTCAGCGGAACCCACGAGCAGTACGTC. Protein product: CSAVVSGTHEQYV.

This chain connects TRBV9 to TRBJ2-1, with 9 bases lining up with TRBD2. The CDR3 is made up of 14 amino acids. V lost 4 bases to trimming and J lost 6 bases; unmatched junction nucleotides: 5. Germline V CDR1 and CDR2: SGDLS, YYNGEE. Written as DNA, the CDR3 is TGTGCCAGCAGCCCGGGACTAGCTTCCAATGAGCAGTTCTTC. It specifies CASSPGLASNEQFF. The full variable domain, with the rest looked up from reference TRBV9 and TRBJ2-1, is DSGVTQTPKHLITATGQRVTLRCSPRSGDLSVYWYQQSLDQGLQFLIQYYNGEERAKGNILERFSAQQFPDLHSELNLSSLELGDSALYFCASSPGLASNEQFFGPGTRLTVL.

The rearrangement links TRBV18 to TRBJ2-5; D is possibly TRBD1 (5 bases). Trimming shortened V by 2 bases and J by 2 bases, and 9 bases separated the two germline ends. The CDR3 contains 14 residues. Germline loops: CDR1 KGHSH, CDR2 LQKENI. The CDR3 bases are TGTGCCAGCTCACCAGGGAACAGGCAAGAGACCCAGTACTTC. Its protein is CASSPGNRQETQYF.

The chain employs TRBV7-9 and TRBJ2-5, with D maybe TRBD2 (7 bases). CDR1 and CDR2 (germline): SEHNR, FQNEAQ (reference sequence). V lost 0 bases and J 4 bases, leaving 12 bases between the germline ends. This CDR3 comprises 15 residues. CDR3 in amino acids: CASSLAGGAVETQYF. The CDR3 DNA reads as TGTGCCAGCAGCTTAGCAGGGGGGGCCGTAGAGACCCAGTACTTC. The whole variable domain, remainder taken from reference TRBV7-9 and TRBJ2-5, is DTGVSQNPRHKITKRGQNVTFRCDPISEHNRLYWYRQTLGQGPEFLTYFQNEAQLEKSRLLSDRFSAERPKGSFSTLEIQRTEQGDSAMYLCASSLAGGAVETQYFGPGTRLLVL.

This chain joins TRBV7-9 and TRBJ2-5; possible D gene TRBD1, 6 bases. The CDR3 is 13 amino acids. Germline V gives CDR1 SEHNR, CDR2 FQNEAQ (reference sequence). The V end lost 3 bases, the J end lost 5 bases, and 10 bases lay between the germline ends. In nucleotides, the CDR3 is TGTGCCAGCAGCTTTCAGGGGTGGGAGACCCAGTACTTC. It is translated as CASSFQGWETQYF.

The CDR3 loop reads CASSTGQGGGNYGYTF. The CDR3 bases are TGCGCCAGCAGCACGGGACAGGGGGGAGGGAACTATGGCTACACCTTC. This sequence joins TRBV5-1 and TRBJ1-2; TRBD1 matches at 11 bases. The CDR3 is made up of 16 amino acids. V dropped 4 bases and J dropped 2; count of bases not matched to a gene: 7. Germline lookup yields CDR1 SGHRS and CDR2 YFSETQ.

The table lists this clone with a count of one. V gene TRBV30 combines with J gene TRBJ1-1, with TRBD1 matching 10 bases. This CDR3 comprises 18 residues. Germline CDR1 is GTSNPN and CDR2 is SVGIG (reference sequence). The V segment lost 4 bases and the J segment 5 bases; nucleotides outside the gene matches: 19. The CDR3 DNA follows: TGTGCCTGGAATCACCCCCGGGACAGGGGCTCTGGAGAGACTGAAGCTTTCTTT. It specifies CAWNHPRDRGSGETEAFF.

The chain combines TRBV7-2 with TRBJ2-1; D may be TRBD2 (5 bases). Germline V CDR1 and CDR2: SGHTA, FQGNSA. CDR3 length: 15 residues. V lost 3 bases to trimming and J lost 8 bases, with 17 bases between them. The CDR3 loop is CASSFRGSLQDEQFF. The CDR3 nucleotides are TGTGCCAGCAGCTTCCGGGGATCTCTTCAGGATGAGCAGTTCTTC.

The rearrangement uses TRBV24-1 and TRBJ1-1; no firm D call. Germline V lookup: CDR1 KGHDR, CDR2 SFDVKD. The CDR3 covers 13 residues. V was trimmed by 1 base and J by 4 bases, leaving 6 bases between them. CDR3 loop: CATSDLGSTEAFF. For the CDR3, the DNA is TGTGCCACCAGTGATTTAGGATCCACTGAAGCTTTCTTT.

This chain links TRBV4-1 with TRBJ1-5; D gene ambiguous. The V end lost 1 base, the J end lost 4 bases, and 17 bases lay between the germline ends. Germline V lookup: CDR1 MGHRA, CDR2 YSYEKL. This CDR3 comprises 17 residues. Here the CDR3 DNA reads TGCGCCAGCAGCCAAGGGACTCGTAGAGGGTGGAATCAGCCCCAGCATTTT. Protein sequence: CASSQGTRRGWNQPQHF.

The rearrangement joins TRBV6-2 or TRBV6-3 to TRBJ1-2; no definite D call. Germline-derived CDR1 and CDR2 are MNHEY and SVGEGT. This CDR3 comprises 15 residues. The V end lost 2 bases, the J end lost 0 bases, and 10 bases lay between the germline ends. CDR3 bases: TGTGCCAGCAGTTACGGCCGGCCTCCTAACTATGGCTACACCTTC. As protein: CASSYGRPPNYGYTF.

This clone occurred a few times. The chain joins TRBV27 to TRBJ2-2; 9 bases agree with TRBD2. CDR1 is MNHEY, CDR2 SMNVEV, per germline (reference sequence). The CDR3 contains 16 residues. V dropped 2 bases and J dropped 4; count of bases not matched to a gene: 5. This chain's CDR3 is CASSLLGGRGTGELFF. Written as DNA, the CDR3 is TGTGCCAGCAGTTTACTGGGCGGGAGGGGCACCGGGGAGCTGTTTTTT.

This clone was counted once. The rearrangement joins TRBV11-2 to TRBJ1-1; a possible D gene is TRBD1 (5 bases). This CDR3 is 12 amino acids long. Per germline, CDR1 SGHAT and CDR2 FQNNGV. The V gene lost 4 bases and the J gene lost 3 bases, with 6 bases spanning the gap. CDR3 region: CASSWGDTEAFF. Written as DNA, the CDR3 is TGTGCCAGCAGCTGGGGGGACACTGAAGCTTTCTTT.

For the CDR3, the DNA is TGTGCCAGCAGCCAGGGGGGACTAAGCTCCTATAATTCACCCCTCCACTTT. Translating it yields CASSQGGLSSYNSPLHF. The chain couples TRBV3-1 (or the pseudogene TRBV3-2) to TRBJ1-6; TRBD1 is a possible D gene (5 bases). Trimming took 3 bases from V and 0 from J, leaving 12 bases between them. There are 17 residues in the CDR3. Per germline, CDR1 LGHDT and CDR2 YNNKEL (reference sequence).

The V call is TRBV29-1, the J call TRBJ1-1; possibly TRBD1 for D (5 bases). The CDR3 contains 14 residues. Trimming left V 6 bases short and J 0 bases short, with 14 bases between. Germline V gene data show CDR1 as SQVTM and CDR2 as ANQGSEA. CDR3 sequence reads: CSVSPGRMNTEAFF. The CDR3 DNA reads TGCAGCGTCTCCCCGGGACGGATGAACACTGAAGCTTTCTTT.

This clone was recorded only once. The chain employs TRBV13 and TRBJ1-1, with no clear D. There are 12 residues in the CDR3. The V end lost 7 bases, the J end lost 4 bases, and 10 bases lay between the germline ends. CDR1 and CDR2 (germline): PRHDT, FYEKMQ (reference sequence). The CDR3 sequence is CASIGKSTEAFF. Here the CDR3 DNA reads TGTGCCAGCATAGGTAAAAGCACTGAAGCTTTCTTT.